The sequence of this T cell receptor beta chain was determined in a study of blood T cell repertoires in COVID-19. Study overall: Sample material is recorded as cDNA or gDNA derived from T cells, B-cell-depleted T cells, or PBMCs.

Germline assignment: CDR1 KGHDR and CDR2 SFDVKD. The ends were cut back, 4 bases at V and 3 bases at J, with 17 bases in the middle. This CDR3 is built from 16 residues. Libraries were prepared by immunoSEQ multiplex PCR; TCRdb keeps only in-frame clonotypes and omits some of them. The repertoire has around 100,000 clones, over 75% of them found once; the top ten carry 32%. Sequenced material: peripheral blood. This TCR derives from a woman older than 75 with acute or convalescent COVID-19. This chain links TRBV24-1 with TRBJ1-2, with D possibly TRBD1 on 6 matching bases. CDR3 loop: CATSDRRSTGDYGYTF. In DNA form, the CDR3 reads TGTGCCACCAGTGACCGACGATCGACAGGAGACTATGGCTACACCTTC.